This note documents a single T cell receptor beta chain sequence. A single count supports this clone. The target of this receptor is not known. Nothing much larger sits one base from this clone, and base qualities are not available. This record comes from a study of blood T cell repertoires in COVID-19 (TCRdb year 2020). In the study overall: The collaborator samples originated in the United States, Italy and Spain and spanned the acute and convalescent phases of COVID-19. The samples were drawn from the first 160 participants of the ongoing ImmuneRACE study and from 950 to 1,500 subjects provided by 6 global collaborators. HLA class I and class II types, where available, came from metadata supplied by the sample provider rather than from assay-based typing. The material from the prospective study consisted of cDNA or gDNA derived from T cells, B-cell-depleted T cells, or PBMCs. The sample metadata nearly always contained a de-identified subject ID, COVID-19 status, age in years and sex. Deeply sampled blood TCRbeta repertoires from subjects exposed to, actively infected with, or recovered from COVID-19 were included in the dataset. The repertoires were made available in a free public database intended to serve as a resource for research on the immune response to SARS-CoV-2. The study at large found these results: The amount of clinical and demographic metadata varied by source and participant and was provided uncurated.

Each collaborating institution followed its own protocols to collect whole blood in K2EDTA tubes. For TCRbeta analysis, collaborators shipped samples as frozen whole blood, isolated PBMCs, or DNA extracted from either of those sample types. Via the germline V gene (reference sequence), CDR1 is LGHDT and CDR2 YNNKEL. The trim is 4 bases for V and 0 bases for J, with a gap of 9 bases between the germline ends. The CDR3 starts with the cysteine, ends with the phenylalanine, and has 14 residues. Of the read, only the CDR3 DNA is kept; its 42 bases are in frame from base 1. TCRbeta CDR3 regions were amplified from genomic DNA using the immunoSEQ Assay, a bias-controlled multiplex PCR. On the authors' methods: Within the assay, amplification of reference gene primers was used to estimate how many nucleated cells each sample contained. To quantify the absolute abundance of each unique TCRbeta CDR3 rearrangement, sequence reads were collapsed and filtered. For each sample, productive Simpson clonality was calculated as the square root of Simpson's diversity index across productive rearrangements. Held by TCRdb, this immuneACCESS table contains in-frame sequences only and omits some clones. Under half of the omission traces to an unresolved V gene where checked; the cause of the rest is unknown. V and J calls and clone size are those listed in that table; D and trimming were worked out from the DNA. This sample comprises over 25,000 clones, about 89% of them detected only once. Roughly 3.2% of the sample is taken by the ten largest.

The chain is encoded by TRBV3-1 (or the pseudogene TRBV3-2) joined to TRBJ1-1, with a weak D call of TRBD1 (6 bases match). This sequence originates from a human donor in a cohort sampled during active COVID-19. The specimen sequenced was peripheral blood. CDR3 reads: CASSRAGVNTEAFF. The DNA sequence is as follows: TGTGCCAGCAGCCGAGCAGGGGTGAACACTGAAGCTTTCTTT.